Reported below is one TCR beta chain. Libraries were prepared by immunoSEQ multiplex PCR; TCRdb keeps only in-frame clonotypes and omits some of them. Among approximately 65,000 clones listed, roughly 87% were seen once. The entry originates in a study of OX40 agonist ivuxolimab in advanced cancers. Trimming removed 2 bases from V and 3 bases from J, with 7 bases in between. Germline-derived CDR1 and CDR2 are SGHRS and YFSETQ. The CDR3 extends over 13 amino acids. The chain has TRBV5-1 and TRBJ2-3, with a tentative D call TRBD1 (6 bases). The sequenced sample was CD4+ or CD8+ T cells sorted from blood, obtained in a trial of the OX40 agonist ivuxolimab. The TCR comes from an adult with an advanced solid tumor such as melanoma, head and neck, liver or kidney cancer. The CDR3 DNA reads TGCGCCAGCAGCTTCCAGGGGACAGATACGCAGTATTTT. This codes for CASSFQGTDTQYF.